These T cell receptor beta chains were read from a single sample in a study of metastatic and nonmetastatic thyroid tumors. TCRdb re-analyzed the PCR reads through MiXCR. The sample has thousands of clones, 25% to 30% seen once; the top ten hold 15% to 20%. Material: adjacent normal tissue. Receptors originate from a female donor with papillary thyroid cancer or a benign thyroid nodule (not recorded which). Some clones in this sample may be carry-over from other donors' samples. Each CDR3 is given with its conserved first and last residue. The D gene is left open where the match is weak. A clone size is listed for some rows: how often the clone was seen (once, few, many), or a class if it is expanded.

TRBV4-1	-	TRBJ1-6	many	TGCGCCAGCAGCCAAGTGGGCAGGGTGGGGTCACCCCTCCACTTT	CASSQVGRVGSPLHF
TRBV24-1	-	TRBJ2-7	few	TGTGCCACCAATCGCCCGAGGTACGAGCAGTACTTC	CATNRPRYEQYF
TRBV20-1	TRBD2	TRBJ2-3	few	TGCAGTGCTAGAGATCGTCGGGCGGGAGGCGGGGATACGCAGTATTTT	CSARDRRAGGGDTQYF
TRBV20-1	TRBD2	TRBJ2-2	-	TGCAGTGCCCCAGGACTAGCGGGGGGGCCTGGCGGTGAGCTGTTTTTT	CSAPGLAGGPGGELFF
TRBV27	TRBD1	TRBJ2-7	few	TGTGCCAGCAGAAAACAGGGGGTGAACGAGCAGTACTTC	CASRKQGVNEQYF
TRBV5-1	-	TRBJ2-6	-	TGCGCCAGCAGCCCTGGGGACTTTTTCTCCTCTGGGGCCAACGTCCTGACTTTC	CASSPGDFFSSGANVLTF
TRBV19	TRBD1	TRBJ2-1	-	TGTGCCAGTAGTACAGGGGGCAGGTACAATGAGCAGTTCTTC	CASSTGGRYNEQFF
TRBV6-1	-	TRBJ1-1	few	TGTGCCAGCAGGGAACACGGTAACACTGAAGCTTTCTTT	CASREHGNTEAFF
TRBV28	TRBD1	TRBJ1-2	-	TGTGCCAGCGGGGACAGCCTTCTCTATGGCTACACCTTC	CASGDSLLYGYTF
TRBV4-3	TRBD1	TRBJ1-4	-	TGCGCCAGCAGCCGAGTGGGACAGGGAAATGAAAAACTGTTTTTT	CASSRVGQGNEKLFF
TRBV6-1	-	TRBJ1-1	-	TGTGCCAGCAGTAACCCTACAGGGTCAGAAGAAGCTTTCTTT	CASSNPTGSEEAFF
TRBV20-1	-	TRBJ2-1	-	TGCAGTGCTAGAGATCCGCTAAGTGCATACAATGAGCAGTTCTTC	CSARDPLSAYNEQFF
TRBV28	-	TRBJ1-1	-	TGTGCCAGCAGTTTCTATCCGGGCAGGGATCTTGAAGCTTTCTTT	CASSFYPGRDLEAFF
TRBV11-2	-	TRBJ2-1	-	TGTGCCAGCAGCTTAGGGTATTCGGACCCCTACAATGAGCAGTTCTTC	CASSLGYSDPYNEQFF
TRBV19	-	TRBJ2-1	few	TGTGCCAGTCGGGGGCACAATGAGCAGTTCTTC	CASRGHNEQFF
TRBV5-1	TRBD2	TRBJ2-1	-	TGCGCCAGCAGCTTGGGGGACCCGCTAGCGGAAGAGCAGTTCTTC	CASSLGDPLAEEQFF
TRBV20-1	TRBD2	TRBJ2-1	medium-sized	TGCAGTGCTAGGCACAGCGGGATTGGGGATGAGCAGTTCTTC	CSARHSGIGDEQFF
TRBV11-2	TRBD2	TRBJ2-7	-	TGTGCCAGCAGCTTAGATCGGGGCGGGAGCTCCTACGAGCAGTACTTC	CASSLDRGGSSYEQYF
TRBV27	TRBD1	TRBJ2-1	few	TGTGCCAGCAGCCGCCTGGACAGGGCCTACAATGAGCAGTTCTTC	CASSRLDRAYNEQFF
TRBV6-2/TRBV6-3	TRBD2	TRBJ2-3	few	TGTGCCAGCATTCCCCGACTAGCGGGAGATACGCAGTATTTT	CASIPRLAGDTQYF
TRBV19	-	TRBJ1-1	few	TGTGCCACCTCTGGATACAGAGAGAACACTGAAGCTTTCTTT	CATSGYRENTEAFF
TRBV6-1	-	TRBJ2-1	few	TGTGCCAGCAGAGGTCTAGCGTTGAATGAGCAGTTCTTC	CASRGLALNEQFF
TRBV24-1	-	TRBJ2-7	-	TGTGCCACCAGTGATTTCGGAGGGAGAATGCCGTTGTACGAGCAGTACTTC	CATSDFGGRMPLYEQYF
TRBV12-3/TRBV12-4	TRBD2	TRBJ2-7	-	TGTGCCAGCAGTTTCTTGGGGGGGTACAACGAGCAGTACTTC	CASSFLGGYNEQYF
TRBV12-3/TRBV12-4	-	TRBJ2-3	-	TGTGCCAGCAGTTTGATGGGTACAGATACGCAGTATTTT	CASSLMGTDTQYF
TRBV28	TRBD2	TRBJ2-7	-	TGTGCCAGCAGTTTCGGGACTAGCGGGAGTGGCGAGCAGTACTTC	CASSFGTSGSGEQYF
TRBV28	-	TRBJ2-3	few	TGTGCCAGCAGTCCTCGGACGGACACCGTCGGCACAGATACGCAGTATTTT	CASSPRTDTVGTDTQYF